The 20 T cell receptor beta chains below all came from one sample that was sequenced in a study of OX40 agonist ivuxolimab in advanced cancers. TCRdb's copy holds only in-frame clones and misses some; the assay was immunoSEQ multiplex PCR. The sample shows about 73,000 clones, approximately 89% of them seen only once. Here the sequenced sample was CD4+ or CD8+ T cells sorted from blood, taken in a trial of the OX40 agonist ivuxolimab. The receptors come from an adult with an advanced solid tumor such as melanoma, head and neck, liver or kidney cancer.

The J gene is TRBJ1-1, the V gene TRBV6-5; the D gene is possibly TRBD1 (5 bases). V was cut by 0 bases and J by 4 bases, with 12 bases left in between. CDR1 MNHEY and CDR2 SVGAGI come from the germline V gene. This CDR3 region has 15 residues. CDR3 sequence (DNA): TGTGCCAGCAGTTACTCGTTGATGGGGCCCACTGAAGCTTTCTTT. Its protein product is CASSYSLMGPTEAFF.

The chain employs TRBV4-3 and TRBJ1-5; D is possibly TRBD1 (6 bases). Germline V gene data show CDR1 as LGHNA and CDR2 as YSLEER. Trimming left V 4 bases short and J 8 bases short, with 12 bases between. This CDR3 has 13 amino acids. This CDR3 reads CASSLQGGEPQHF. CDR3 coding DNA: TGCGCCAGCAGCCTACAAGGGGGAGAGCCCCAGCATTTT.

This rearrangement joins TRBV18 to TRBJ2-7; 8 positions agree with TRBD1. V gave up 2 bases and J gave up 0 bases; unmatched junction bases: 3. The CDR3 loop spans 15 amino acids. Germline values: CDR1 KGHSH, CDR2 LQKENI. The chain's CDR3 is CASSPTGTGSYEQYF. The CDR3 DNA reads TGTGCCAGCTCACCAACCGGGACAGGCTCCTACGAGCAGTACTTC.

This chain connects TRBV29-1 to TRBJ1-2; TRBD1 agrees at 10 bases. The length of the CDR3 is 14 residues. The J segment lost 8 bases and the V segment lost 7 bases, leaving 13 bases of the junction unmatched. The germline CDR1 and CDR2 sequences are SQVTM and ANQGSEA. DNA for the CDR3: TGCAGCGCAACGGGACAGGGGACCACTCTCGGCTACACCTTC. Protein product: CSATGQGTTLGYTF.

This rearrangement joins TRBV21-1 to TRBJ1-5; the table gives TRBD1 as D, unverified against the DNA. TRBV21-1 is a pseudogene locus. There are 10 residues in the CDR3. The chain's CDR3 is CASSNRTGDF. The CDR3 DNA follows: TGTGCCAGCAGCAACCGGACAGGGGATTTT.

The chain carries TRBV7-9 and TRBJ1-1, with a weak D call TRBD1 (6 bases). Trimming stripped 10 bases from V and 10 bases from J, with 19 bases between. This CDR3 is 12 amino acids long. Per germline, CDR1 SEHNR and CDR2 FQNEAQ (reference sequence). CDR3 sequence reads: CATEDSLEGAFF. As DNA, the CDR3 is TGTGCCACCGAGGACAGCTTAGAGGGAGCTTTCTTT. Supplemented by reference TRBV7-9 and TRBJ1-1, the full variable domain reads DTGVSQNPRHKITKRGQNVTFRCDPISEHNRLYWYRQTLGQGPEFLTYFQNEAQLEKSRLLSDRFSAERPKGSFSTLEIQRTEQGDSAMYLCATEDSLEGAFFGQGTRLTVV.

The V gene is TRBV5-1, the J gene TRBJ2-3, with D unclear. This CDR3 comprises 12 residues. CDR1 is SGHRS and CDR2 is YFSETQ in the germline V gene. The ends were cut back, 5 bases at V and 2 bases at J, with 6 bases in the middle. The CDR3 sequence is CASRATTDTQYF. CDR3 coding DNA: TGCGCCAGCAGAGCAACCACAGATACGCAGTATTTT.

The rearrangement links TRBV28 to TRBJ2-3, with a tentative D call TRBD2 (5 bases). V lost 3 bases to trimming and J lost 2 bases, with 9 bases between them. The CDR3 has 14 residues. Germline-derived CDR1 and CDR2 are MDHEN and SYDVKM. The CDR3 protein is CASSFRGYTDTQYF. CDR3 sequence (DNA): TGTGCCAGCAGTTTTCGCGGGTACACAGATACGCAGTATTTT.

The V gene is TRBV30, the J gene TRBJ1-5; maybe TRBD1 (5 bases). Germline lookup yields CDR1 GTSNPN and CDR2 SVGIG (reference sequence). Between the trimmed V and J ends, which lost 5 bases and 7 bases, there was a span of 15 bases. The CDR3 runs to 13 residues. The CDR3 DNA follows: TGTGCCTGGTCTCACAGGCCGAGACAGCCCCAGCATTTT. Its protein product is CAWSHRPRQPQHF.

The CDR3 loop is CASSEGQATTNEKLFF. The CDR3, as DNA: TGTGCCAGCAGCGAGGGACAGGCTACAACTAATGAAAAACTGTTTTTT. The chain carries TRBV7-9 and TRBJ1-4, with 8 bases aligning to TRBD1. Germline V CDR1 and CDR2: SEHNR, FQNEAQ (reference sequence). The CDR3 contains 16 residues. Trimming took 5 bases from V and 0 from J; bases not matched to a gene: 5.

There are a few counts of this clone. The genes are TRBV6-5 and TRBJ2-7, with 9 bases aligning to TRBD1. The CDR3 sequence is 14 residues long. Germline loops: CDR1 MNHEY, CDR2 SVGAGI. V lost 6 bases and J lost 3; bases outside the gene matches: 6. Here the CDR3 DNA reads TGTGCCAGCAGGGGGACAGGGAGGGGCTACGAGCAGTACTTC. Translation gives CASRGTGRGYEQYF.

V is TRBV30 and J is TRBJ2-3; D is possibly TRBD1 (6 bases). The CDR3 loop spans 11 amino acids. Germline V CDR1 and CDR2: GTSNPN, SVGIG (reference sequence). V shed 8 bases and J shed 3 bases, with 9 bases lying between them. CDR3: CARGTTDTQYF. DNA of the CDR3: TGTGCCAGAGGGACAACAGATACGCAGTATTTT.

V and J are TRBV6-6 and TRBJ1-2, with a possible D match to TRBD1 (5 bases). This CDR3 has 14 amino acids. Trimming stripped 1 base from V and 7 bases from J, with 13 bases between. Looked up from germline, CDR1 is MNHNY and CDR2 is SVGAGI (reference sequence). This chain's CDR3 is CASSYLGRVTGYTF. In DNA form, the CDR3 reads TGTGCCAGCAGTTACTTGGGCAGGGTTACTGGCTACACCTTC.

This chain joins TRBV2 and TRBJ2-2; 7 nucleotides match TRBD2. Germline CDR1 and CDR2: SNHLY and FYNNEI. This CDR3 comprises 15 residues. The V segment lost 3 bases and the J segment 4 bases; nucleotides outside the gene matches: 5. The CDR3 protein is CASSDKGLITGELFF. The CDR3 DNA follows: TGTGCCAGCAGTGATAAGGGACTAATCACCGGGGAGCTGTTTTTT.

This clone turned up a few times. V gene TRBV30 combines with J gene TRBJ1-6; no firm D call. This CDR3 has 14 amino acids. V gave up 0 bases and J gave up 10 bases, with 13 bases separating them. Per germline, CDR1 GTSNPN and CDR2 SVGIG (reference sequence). CDR3 amino acids: CAWSVHGVSSPLHF. The DNA for the CDR3 is TGTGCCTGGAGTGTACACGGGGTGAGCTCACCCCTCCACTTT.

The chain employs TRBV28 and TRBJ1-3; the D gene is possibly TRBD1 (6 bases). Germline CDR1 MDHEN, CDR2 SYDVKM. The CDR3 contains 15 residues. V shed 6 bases and J shed 2 bases, with 14 bases lying between them. CDR3 residues: CASSFTGMAGNTIYF. CDR3 nucleotide sequence: TGTGCCAGCAGCTTTACAGGGATGGCTGGAAACACCATATATTTT.

This chain joins TRBV28 and TRBJ1-2; D uncertain. Germline V lookup: CDR1 MDHEN, CDR2 SYDVKM. The CDR3 runs to 15 residues. The V end lost 8 bases, the J end lost 5 bases, and 21 bases lay between the germline ends. The CDR3 loop reads CASDPRPSAGYGYTF. CDR3 DNA: TGTGCCAGCGATCCGAGGCCTTCTGCTGGGTATGGCTACACCTTC.

V and J are TRBV2 and TRBJ1-5, with TRBD1 as a possible D gene (5 bases). CDR1 and CDR2 from the germline V gene are SNHLY and FYNNEI. This CDR3 is 11 amino acids long. The V and J ends lost 4 bases and 11 bases respectively, with 9 bases between them. The chain's CDR3 is CASSGRVSQHF. CDR3 in DNA: TGTGCCAGCAGTGGCAGGGTGTCCCAGCATTTT.

The genes are TRBV30 and TRBJ2-7; a weak D match, TRBD1 (5 bases). From germline, CDR1 is GTSNPN and CDR2 SVGIG (reference sequence). CDR3 length equals 12 residues. V shed 1 base and J shed 3 bases, with 7 bases lying between them. CDR3: CAWSGTGYEQYF. The CDR3 bases are TGTGCCTGGAGTGGAACAGGCTACGAGCAGTACTTC.

V gene TRBV4-1 combines with J gene TRBJ2-3; TRBD2 agrees at 11 bases. Germline values: CDR1 MGHRA, CDR2 YSYEKL. This CDR3 has 17 residues. The V gene end was trimmed by 0 bases and the J gene end by 2 bases; junction bases not matched to a gene: 4. CDR3 DNA sequence: TGCGCCAGCAGCCAAGATGGGACTAGCGGACTCACAGATACGCAGTATTTT. Protein sequence: CASSQDGTSGLTDTQYF.